Described below is a single T cell receptor (beta chain) sequence and its context. Its specificity is not known. Donors came from a validation cohort of some 130 subjects, distinct from the first 666-subject cohort. This specimen comes from a study of cytomegalovirus exposure and HLA in healthy donors. Study in general: The roughly 700 first-cohort repertoires and the 130 or so validation repertoires shared the same platform, a later analysis reported.

Study-level points and caveats: Subsequent analysis found a tendency for first-cohort TCR clusters to co-occur within the approximately 130 validation repertoires. The study listed 150 to 200 cytomegalovirus-associated TCR beta chains.

Repertoires were generated with immunoSEQ multiplex PCR, while TCRdb's copy carries only in-frame clones and drops some. Seen here are hundreds of thousands of clones, roughly 88% observed once, and the top ten hold roughly 0.75%. Trimming stripped 6 bases from V and 7 bases from J, with 13 bases between. The CDR3 has 13 residues. The germline CDR1 and CDR2 sequences are MGHRA and YSYEKL. The sequenced material came from PBMCs. The clonotype originates from a woman between 18 and 30 years old in good health and CMV-seronegative. This chain connects TRBV4-1 to TRBJ2-1, with TRBD2 as a possible D gene (5 bases). The CDR3 spells CASRAGMRNEQFF. CDR3 DNA: TGCGCCAGCAGAGCCGGGATGAGGAATGAGCAGTTCTTC.